The clone carrying this TCR beta chain was counted many times. Its antigen is unidentified. With no exceptions, donors were healthy Caucasians. This entry comes from a study of identical twins. Study-wide findings and caveats: Out-of-frame TCR alpha sharing observed in monozygotic twins exceeded model estimates. Beta out-of-frame sequences showed weaker excess twin sharing. The abundant beta clonotypes from cord blood had fewer insertions, and memory repertoires had none of this.

TCRdb reprocessed the 5' RACE reads with MiXCR, giving one entry per CDR3 protein. The repertoire has 400,000 to 600,000 distinct CDR3 sequences, more than 20% of them found once; the top ten carry 0.4% to 0.6%. Germline CDR1 SGHVS, CDR2 FQNEAQ. The CDR3 runs to 16 residues. V was shortened by 0 bases and J by 7 bases, with 17 bases between the two germline ends. This sample was shared with a second study, whose subject was yellow fever vaccine responses in identical twins.

This chain uses TRBV7-8 with TRBJ2-3; perhaps TRBD2 as D (6 bases). Sequencing was done on a sample of CD4+ T cells sorted from blood. This TCR came from a woman in her late teens or twenties in good health. CDR3 nucleotides: TGTGCCAGCAGCTTAGCGCCGGGACTCACCACTTATACGCAGTATTTT. The encoded protein is CASSLAPGLTTYTQYF.